What follows are 15 T cell receptor beta chains derived from one specimen sequenced in a study of control samples from healthy donors and cancer patients. The method was immunoSEQ multiplex PCR; TCRdb's version includes in-frame clones alone and lacks a portion of them. The sample consists of 65,000 to 95,000 clones, more than 75% of them appearing once. Material for sequencing was blood. These TCRs come from a man aged 50-59 years in good health.

The CDR3 spells CASRGTYSNYGYTF. In DNA form, the CDR3 reads TGTGCCAGCAGAGGGACATATTCTAACTATGGCTACACCTTC. V is TRBV6-5 and J is TRBJ1-2; possible D gene TRBD1, 6 bases. The germline CDR1 and CDR2 sequences are MNHEY and SVGAGI. The CDR3 has 14 amino acids. Trimming cost V 6 bases and J 0 bases, with 11 bases left between them.

This clone was found a few times. The chain is built from TRBV13 and TRBJ2-5; D possibly corresponds to TRBD2 (6 bases). In germline, CDR1 is PRHDT, CDR2 FYEKMQ (reference sequence). The CDR3 loop spans 15 amino acids. The V and J ends lost 4 bases and 1 base respectively, with 13 bases between them. CDR3 sequence (DNA): TGTGCCAGCAGCTCCCTGGCGGGGCTCCAAGAGACCCAGTACTTC. Translation: CASSSLAGLQETQYF.

V usage is TRBV4-1 and J usage is TRBJ1-5; unclear D gene. Germline V gene sequence: CDR1 MGHRA, CDR2 YSYEKL. Trimming left V 2 bases short and J 0 bases short, with 11 bases between. The length of the CDR3 is 16 residues. Written as DNA, the CDR3 is TGCGCCAGCAGCCAATCTGTCAGTTATAGCAATCAGCCCCAGCATTTT. This translates into CASSQSVSYSNQPQHF.

The chain has TRBV7-2 and TRBJ1-5; D gene unclear. Trimming took 1 base from V and 8 from J, leaving 15 bases between them. CDR3 length: 15 amino acids. The germline CDR1 and CDR2 sequences are SGHTA and FQGNSA. The CDR3 nucleotides read TGTGCCAGCAGCTTAGTGGCCAGGTCTTATGAGCCCCAGCATTTT. Translation: CASSLVARSYEPQHF.

V is TRBV5-1 and J is TRBJ2-5; D is ambiguous. V dropped 0 bases and J dropped 9 bases, with 6 bases sitting between them. Germline CDR1 SGHRS, CDR2 YFSETQ. CDR3 length: 11 amino acids. The CDR3 here is CASSLESAQYF. In DNA, the CDR3 is TGCGCCAGCAGCTTGGAGTCGGCCCAGTACTTC.

The CDR3 sequence is CASSQDPGNNSPLHF. The CDR3 DNA reads TGTGCCAGCAGCCAAGATCCAGGAAATAATTCACCCCTCCACTTT. The chain recombines TRBV14 with TRBJ1-6, with no clear D. Germline V gene sequence: CDR1 SGHDN, CDR2 FVKESK. V was trimmed by 0 bases and J by 5 bases, leaving 8 bases between them. The CDR3 length is 15 residues. Together with reference TRBV14 and TRBJ1-6, the CDR3 gives the full variable domain: EAGVTQFPSHSVIEKGQTVTLRCDPISGHDNLYWYRRVMGKEIKFLLHFVKESKQDESGMPNNRFLAERTGGTYSTLKVQPAELEDSGVYFCASSQDPGNNSPLHFGNGTRLTVT.

The CDR3 DNA follows: TGTGCCACCAGAGGACAGGCCTCTGGAAACACCATATATTTT. Amino acid sequence: CATRGQASGNTIYF. The chain links TRBV6-6 to TRBJ1-3; 7 bases line up with TRBD1. Trimming cost V 10 bases and J 0 bases; bases outside gene matches: 6. The length of the CDR3 is 14 residues. Germline values: CDR1 MNHNY, CDR2 SVGAGI (reference sequence).

The rearrangement joins TRBV28 to TRBJ1-3; a possible D gene is TRBD1 (6 bases). The CDR3 length is 15 residues. From germline, CDR1 is MDHEN and CDR2 SYDVKM. The germline V and J ends were trimmed by 4 bases and 4 bases, with 14 bases remaining between them. The CDR3 sequence is CASSSTGFQGNTIYF. CDR3 in DNA: TGTGCCAGCAGTTCGACAGGTTTCCAGGGAAACACCATATATTTT.

This clone has a handful of counts. The chain carries TRBV19 and TRBJ1-2; D is possibly TRBD1 (5 bases). Germline-derived CDR1 and CDR2 are LNHDA and SQIVND (reference sequence). The V end lost 1 base, the J end lost 6 bases, and 12 bases lay between the germline ends. The CDR3 has 14 amino acids. The CDR3 sequence is CASSIGRTPDGYTF. CDR3 in DNA: TGTGCCAGTAGTATAGGGCGGACACCGGATGGCTACACCTTC. Supplemented by reference TRBV19 and TRBJ1-2, the full variable domain reads DGGITQSPKYLFRKEGQNVTLSCEQNLNHDAMYWYRQDPGQGLRLIYYSQIVNDFQKGDIAEGYSVSREKKESFPLTVTSAQKNPTAFYLCASSIGRTPDGYTFGSGTRLTVV.

The gene calls are TRBV5-1 and TRBJ2-7; TRBD1 matches at 10 bases. CDR1 and CDR2 from the germline V gene are SGHRS and YFSETQ. V trimming: 0 bases; J trimming: 6 bases; junction bases outside the gene matches: 12. This CDR3 is 17 amino acids long. CDR3 in amino acids: CASSLGPSRDRGREQYV. The CDR3 bases are TGCGCCAGCAGCTTGGGGCCGTCCCGGGACAGGGGCCGCGAGCAGTACGTC.

V is TRBV5-6 and J is TRBJ1-2; D remains unclear. The CDR3 covers 13 residues. From germline, CDR1 is SGHDT and CDR2 YYEEEE. Trimming took off 5 bases at V and 8 bases at J, with 16 bases between the two ends. The CDR3 loop is CASSLGIGRGYTF. Here the CDR3 DNA reads TGTGCCAGCAGTCTGGGAATAGGGCGGGGCTACACCTTC.

The V and J genes are TRBV24-1 and TRBJ1-5; D not certain. The germline CDR1 and CDR2 sequences are KGHDR and SFDVKD. Trimming removed 3 bases from V and 7 bases from J, with 9 bases in between. This CDR3 region has 13 residues. The CDR3 coding sequence is TGTGCCACCAGTGATGAGGTGGGCCAGCCCCAGCATTTT. Amino acids: CATSDEVGQPQHF.

The gene calls are TRBV5-3 and TRBJ1-1, with D possibly matching TRBD1 (5 bases). TRBV5-3 is sorted into the ORF group, with uncertain function. The CDR3 extends over 12 amino acids. The V gene lost 4 bases and the J gene lost 10 bases, with 14 bases spanning the gap. The CDR3 sequence: CARSEHGAGAFF. The DNA of the CDR3 is TGTGCCAGAAGCGAGCACGGGGCAGGAGCTTTCTTT.

This chain connects TRBV21-1 to TRBJ2-1; the table's D call, TRBD2, has no DNA check behind it. TRBV21-1 corresponds to a pseudogene. The CDR3 length is 15 residues. The CDR3 DNA reads as TGTGCCAGCAGCGCAAGCGGGACCGGATACAATGAGCAGTTCTTC. The encoded protein is CASSASGTGYNEQFF.

The gene calls are TRBV12-5 and TRBJ1-6; the match to TRBD1 covers 8 bases. Germline-derived CDR1 and CDR2 are LGHNT and FRNRAP. The ends lost 6 bases at V and 10 bases at J; junction bases unmatched: 11. This CDR3 comprises 15 residues. CDR3 in amino acids: CASGRGQANESPLHF. CDR3 DNA sequence: TGTGCTAGTGGCCGGGGACAGGCCAATGAGTCACCCCTCCACTTT.